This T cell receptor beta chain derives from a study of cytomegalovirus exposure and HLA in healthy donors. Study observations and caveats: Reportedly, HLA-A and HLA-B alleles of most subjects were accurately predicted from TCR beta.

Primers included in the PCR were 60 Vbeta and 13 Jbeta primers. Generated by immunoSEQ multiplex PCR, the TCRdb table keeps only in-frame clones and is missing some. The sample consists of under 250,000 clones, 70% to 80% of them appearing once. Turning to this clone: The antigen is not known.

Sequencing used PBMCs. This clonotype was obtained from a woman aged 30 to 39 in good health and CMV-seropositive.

For the CDR3, the DNA is TGCGCCAGCAGCCAAGGTTATTCTCCGGCCTACGAGCAGTACTTC. Encoded protein: CASSQGYSPAYEQYF. V is TRBV4-3 and J is TRBJ2-7; no reliable D call. The CDR3 has 15 residues. Trimming cost V 1 base and J 2 bases, with 12 bases left between them. Germline V gene sequence: CDR1 LGHNA, CDR2 YSLEER.